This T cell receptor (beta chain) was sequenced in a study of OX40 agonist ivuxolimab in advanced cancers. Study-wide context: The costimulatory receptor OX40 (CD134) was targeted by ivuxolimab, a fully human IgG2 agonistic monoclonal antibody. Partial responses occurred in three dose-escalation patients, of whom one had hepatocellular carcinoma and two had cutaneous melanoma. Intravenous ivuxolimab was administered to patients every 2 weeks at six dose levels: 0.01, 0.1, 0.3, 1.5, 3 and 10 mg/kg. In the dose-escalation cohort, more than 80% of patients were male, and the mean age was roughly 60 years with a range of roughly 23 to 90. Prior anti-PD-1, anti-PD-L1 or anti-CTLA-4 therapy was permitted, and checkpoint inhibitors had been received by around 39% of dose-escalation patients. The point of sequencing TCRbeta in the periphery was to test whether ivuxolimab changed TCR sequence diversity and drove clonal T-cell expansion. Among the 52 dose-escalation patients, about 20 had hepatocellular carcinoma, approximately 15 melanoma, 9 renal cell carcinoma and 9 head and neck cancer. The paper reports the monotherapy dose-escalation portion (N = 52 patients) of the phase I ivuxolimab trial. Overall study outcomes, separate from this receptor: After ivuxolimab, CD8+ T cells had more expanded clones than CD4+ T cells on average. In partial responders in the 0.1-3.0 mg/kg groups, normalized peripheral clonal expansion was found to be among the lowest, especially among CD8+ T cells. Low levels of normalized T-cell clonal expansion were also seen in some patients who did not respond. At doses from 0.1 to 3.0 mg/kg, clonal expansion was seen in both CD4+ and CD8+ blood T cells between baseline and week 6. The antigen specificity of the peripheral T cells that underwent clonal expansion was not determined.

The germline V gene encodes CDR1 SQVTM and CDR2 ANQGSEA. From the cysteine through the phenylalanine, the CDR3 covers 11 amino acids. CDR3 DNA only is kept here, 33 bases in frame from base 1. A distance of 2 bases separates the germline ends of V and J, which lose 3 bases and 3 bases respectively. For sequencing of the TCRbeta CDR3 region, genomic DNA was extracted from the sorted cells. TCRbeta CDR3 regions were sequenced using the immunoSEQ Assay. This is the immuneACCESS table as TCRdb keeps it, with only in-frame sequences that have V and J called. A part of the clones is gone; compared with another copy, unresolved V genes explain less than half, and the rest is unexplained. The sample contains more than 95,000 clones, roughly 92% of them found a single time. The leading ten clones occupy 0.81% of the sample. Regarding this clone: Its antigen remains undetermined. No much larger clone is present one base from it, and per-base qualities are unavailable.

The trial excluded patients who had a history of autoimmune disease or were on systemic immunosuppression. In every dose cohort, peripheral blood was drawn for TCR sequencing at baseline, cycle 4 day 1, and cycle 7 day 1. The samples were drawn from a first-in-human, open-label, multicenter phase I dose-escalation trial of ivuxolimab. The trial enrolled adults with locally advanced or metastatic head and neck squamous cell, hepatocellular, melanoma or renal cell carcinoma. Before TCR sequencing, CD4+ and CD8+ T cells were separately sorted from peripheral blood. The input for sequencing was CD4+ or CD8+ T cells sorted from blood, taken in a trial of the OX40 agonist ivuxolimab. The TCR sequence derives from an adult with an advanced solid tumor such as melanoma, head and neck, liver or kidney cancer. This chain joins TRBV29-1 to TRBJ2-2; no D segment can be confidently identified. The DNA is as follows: TGCAGCGTTGAGGACACCGGGGAGCTGTTTTTT. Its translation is CSVEDTGELFF.